These 25 T cell receptor beta chains were sequenced from one sample in a study of blood T cell repertoires in COVID-19. The repertoire was sequenced with immunoSEQ multiplex PCR; TCRdb's copy has only in-frame clones and lacks some. The table shows more than 100,000 clones, with about nine tenths occurring only once. The sequenced sample consisted of peripheral blood. All receptors come from a man between 45 and 60 years old with active COVID-19.

The genes are TRBV3-1 (or the pseudogene TRBV3-2) and TRBJ2-3; D call uncertain. This CDR3 is 14 amino acids long. Looked up from germline, CDR1 is LGHDT and CDR2 is YNNKEL (reference sequence). Trimming left V 4 bases short and J 4 bases short, with 12 bases between. The CDR3 is CASSPLSSADTQYF. DNA for the CDR3: TGTGCCAGCAGCCCGTTAAGTTCGGCAGATACGCAGTATTTT.

The gene calls are TRBV7-2 and TRBJ2-1; a possible D gene is TRBD2 (6 bases). V lost 5 bases to trimming and J lost 10 bases, with 21 bases between them. The CDR3 length is 15 residues. Germline-derived CDR1 and CDR2 are SGHTA and FQGNSA. CDR3 DNA sequence: TGTGCCAGCAGCCCCCTGCGATCGGGGGACCGCGAGCAGTTCTTC. This encodes CASSPLRSGDREQFF.

The chain carries TRBV12-3 or TRBV12-4 and TRBJ1-5, with TRBD1 as a possible D gene (5 bases). The CDR3 has 13 amino acids. The V end lost 3 bases, the J end lost 4 bases, and 7 bases lay between the germline ends. DNA for the CDR3: TGTGCCAGCAGTTTCAGGGCAAATCAGCCCCAGCATTTT. It codes for CASSFRANQPQHF.

The J gene is TRBJ1-1, the V gene TRBV5-6, with D possibly being TRBD1 (5 bases). CDR1 is SGHDT, CDR2 YYEEEE, per germline. Between the trimmed V and J ends, which lost 0 bases and 1 base, there was a span of 10 bases. The CDR3 sequence is 15 residues long. The CDR3 reads CASSLARGTNTEAFF. The CDR3 coding sequence is TGTGCCAGCAGCTTGGCTCGGGGGACGAACACTGAAGCTTTCTTT.

The chain uses TRBV7-3 and TRBJ2-2; D perhaps matches TRBD2 (6 bases). V lost 6 bases and J 3 bases, leaving 11 bases between the germline ends. Germline loops: CDR1 SGHTA, CDR2 FQGTGA. The CDR3 covers 14 residues. DNA of the CDR3: TGTGCCAGCAGTTCGGGACTCCACACCGGGGAGCTGTTTTTT. It codes for CASSSGLHTGELFF. Complete variable domain (other parts from reference TRBV7-3 and TRBJ2-2): GAGVSQTPSNKVTEKGKYVELRCDPISGHTALYWYRQSLGQGPEFLIYFQGTGAADDSGLPNDRFFAVRPEGSVSTLKIQRTERGDSAVYLCASSSGLHTGELFFGEGSRLTVL.

V usage is TRBV11-3 and J usage is TRBJ2-3; D is uncertain. Germline CDR1 and CDR2: SGHNT and YENEEA. The CDR3 extends over 13 amino acids. V was trimmed by 2 bases and J by 0 bases, leaving 3 bases between them. In nucleotides, the CDR3 is TGTGCCAGCAGCTTACGGAGCACAGATACGCAGTATTTT. Translation: CASSLRSTDTQYF.

The rearrangement uses TRBV4-1 and TRBJ1-2; 7 positions match TRBD1. CDR1 MGHRA and CDR2 YSYEKL come from the germline V gene. V shed 3 bases and J 5 bases; nucleotides not matched to a gene: 9. The CDR3 is made up of 15 amino acids. CDR3 region: CASSQGGTVRYGYTF. The DNA of the CDR3 is TGCGCCAGCAGCCAGGGCGGGACAGTACGATATGGCTACACCTTC.

This clone has more than one count but fewer than ten. The chain uses TRBV6-6 and TRBJ1-2; D is perhaps TRBD1 (5 bases). Germline-derived CDR1 and CDR2 are MNHNY and SVGAGI (reference sequence). This CDR3 is 13 amino acids long. Deletions cut 5 bases from V and 3 bases from J, with 10 bases between. CDR3 DNA: TGTGCCAGCAGTCCATTAGGGGACTATGGCTACACCTTC. Translated: CASSPLGDYGYTF.

The J gene is TRBJ2-2, the V gene TRBV4-1, with D possibly being TRBD2 (7 bases). This CDR3 is built from 17 residues. The V end was cut by 0 bases, the J end by 6 bases, with 17 bases between. Germline V lookup: CDR1 MGHRA, CDR2 YSYEKL. Written as DNA, the CDR3 is TGCGCCAGCAGCCAAGATAGGGGCCGGGGGGCGGCCGGGGAGCTGTTTTTT. Translated: CASSQDRGRGAAGELFF.

The V call is TRBV3-1 (or the pseudogene TRBV3-2), the J call TRBJ1-2; D is unresolved. The CDR3 length is 14 residues. Trimming shortened V by 0 bases and J by 8 bases, and 13 bases separated the two germline ends. Germline values: CDR1 LGHDT, CDR2 YNNKEL (reference sequence). The CDR3 region has the DNA TGTGCCAGCAGCCAAGATAGGAGTAGAAGGGGCTACACCTTC. It specifies CASSQDRSRRGYTF.

V is TRBV4-3 and J is TRBJ2-2; D not resolved. CDR1 is LGHNA, CDR2 YSLEER, per germline. The V end lost 5 bases, the J end lost 9 bases, and 16 bases lay between the germline ends. The CDR3 spans 14 residues. CDR3 in amino acids: CASSAEMRFRELFF. CDR3 bases: TGCGCCAGCAGCGCGGAGATGCGGTTCCGGGAGCTGTTTTTT.

The V gene is TRBV11-2, the J gene TRBJ2-1, with 11 bases aligning to TRBD2. V gave up 5 bases and J gave up 2 bases; unmatched junction bases: 5. Per the germline V gene, CDR1 is SGHAT and CDR2 is FQNNGV. This CDR3 is 16 amino acids long. This CDR3 reads CASSKLAGATYNEQFF. The CDR3, as DNA: TGTGCCAGCAGCAAACTAGCGGGGGCCACCTACAATGAGCAGTTCTTC. The full variable domain, with the rest looked up from reference TRBV11-2 and TRBJ2-1, is EAGVAQSPRYKIIEKRQSVAFWCNPISGHATLYWYQQILGQGPKLLIQFQNNGVVDDSQLPKDRFSAERLKGVDSTLKIQPAKLEDSAVYLCASSKLAGATYNEQFFGPGTRLTVL.

The gene calls are TRBV30 and TRBJ2-2; a possible D gene is TRBD2 (6 bases). The germline V gene has CDR1 GTSNPN and CDR2 SVGIG (reference sequence). This CDR3 is built from 16 residues. The V end lost 0 bases, the J end lost 0 bases, and 11 bases lay between the germline ends. The CDR3 protein is CAWSVRRGTNTGELFF. As DNA, the CDR3 is TGTGCCTGGAGTGTACGGCGGGGTACGAACACCGGGGAGCTGTTTTTT.

J is TRBJ2-3 and V is TRBV5-5, with TRBD1 matching 9 bases. Germline lookup yields CDR1 SGHKS and CDR2 YYEKEE (reference sequence). The CDR3 loop spans 19 amino acids. The trim removed 2 bases at V and 5 bases at J, leaving 18 bases unmatched. The CDR3, as DNA: TGTGCCAGCAGCTTATCCCCAAACCCGGGACAGGGATCGGTAGATACGCAGTATTTT. Translated, it gives CASSLSPNPGQGSVDTQYF. The complete variable domain, with remaining parts taken from reference TRBV5-5 and TRBJ2-3, reads DAGVTQSPTHLIKTRGQQVTLRCSPISGHKSVSWYQQVLGQGPQFIFQYYEKEERGRGNFPDRFSARQFPNYSSELNVNALLLGDSALYLCASSLSPNPGQGSVDTQYFGPGTRLTVL.

This chain links TRBV6-5 with TRBJ1-5; no reliable D call. Per the germline V gene, CDR1 is MNHEY and CDR2 is SVGAGI. CDR3 size: 15 residues. V was pared by 8 bases and J by 9 bases, with 23 bases between. The DNA for the CDR3 is TGTGCCAGCCTCTTGGCAACCGCGGGAAATGGGCCCCAGCATTTT. Amino acids: CASLLATAGNGPQHF.

The genes are TRBV9 and TRBJ2-2; no firm D call. V was trimmed by 8 bases and J by 7 bases, leaving 9 bases between them. CDR1 and CDR2 from the germline V gene are SGDLS and YYNGEE. The CDR3 runs 11 residues. CDR3 region: CASRLDGELFF. The CDR3 bases are TGTGCCAGTCGGTTAGACGGGGAGCTGTTTTTT. The complete variable domain, with remaining parts taken from reference TRBV9 and TRBJ2-2, reads DSGVTQTPKHLITATGQRVTLRCSPRSGDLSVYWYQQSLDQGLQFLIQYYNGEERAKGNILERFSAQQFPDLHSELNLSSLELGDSALYFCASRLDGELFFGEGSRLTVL.

This chain links TRBV6-2 or TRBV6-3 with TRBJ1-2; D is perhaps TRBD1 (5 bases). Deletions cut 6 bases from V and 1 base from J, with 9 bases between. Germline V lookup: CDR1 MNHEY, CDR2 SVGEGT. The CDR3 length is 13 residues. The CDR3 DNA reads TGTGCCAGCAGCCGGGGGGGTAACTATGGCTACACCTTC. Translated: CASSRGGNYGYTF.

The genes are TRBV29-1 and TRBJ2-1; D unresolved. Germline-derived CDR1 and CDR2 are SQVTM and ANQGSEA. V was cut by 4 bases and J by 0 bases, with 13 bases left in between. The CDR3 length is 15 residues. Here the CDR3 DNA reads TGCAGCGTTGCTGGCCAACTAAGCTCCTACAATGAGCAGTTCTTC. Protein product: CSVAGQLSSYNEQFF.

This chain joins TRBV10-1 and TRBJ1-1; possibly TRBD1 for D (5 bases). The CDR3 extends over 13 amino acids. V was trimmed by 0 bases and J by 12 bases, leaving 14 bases between them. Germline CDR1 WNHNN, CDR2 SYGVQD (reference sequence). The CDR3: CASSESGHGRTFF. In nucleotides, the CDR3 is TGCGCCAGCAGTGAGTCCGGACACGGGAGAACTTTCTTT.

The chain links TRBV6-2 or TRBV6-3 to TRBJ2-7, with 8 bases lining up with TRBD2. V lost 5 bases, J lost 5 bases, and 20 bases stayed unmatched. CDR1 and CDR2 (germline): MNHEY, SVGEGT. The CDR3 contains 18 residues. The CDR3 coding sequence is TGTGCCAGCAGTACCGCTGGGGGACTAGGGGCCCGAGGCGACGAGCAGTACTTC. It encodes CASSTAGGLGARGDEQYF.

The V gene is TRBV6-5, the J gene TRBJ1-1; the match to TRBD1 covers 11 bases. The CDR3 contains 14 residues. Germline-derived CDR1 and CDR2 are MNHEY and SVGAGI. V lost 6 bases to trimming and J lost 8 bases; unmatched junction nucleotides: 8. CDR3 DNA: TGTGCCAGCAGAGCCCGGACAGGGGGCTTGGAAGCTTTCTTT. This codes for CASRARTGGLEAFF.

V and J are TRBV15 and TRBJ2-7, with D hard to call. CDR1 is LNHNV and CDR2 is YYDKDF in the germline V gene (reference sequence). Deletions cut 1 base from V and 7 bases from J, with 14 bases between. The CDR3 consists of 14 residues. The CDR3 DNA sequence: TGTGCCACCAGCAGAGCACCGGAGTTAAGGGAGCAGTACTTC. Translating it yields CATSRAPELREQYF.

The chain employs TRBV7-9 and TRBJ1-2, with 7 bases fitting TRBD1. The CDR3 is 13 residues long. With 5 bases clipped from V and 4 bases from J, the junction kept 4 bases outside the gene matches. Looked up from germline, CDR1 is SEHNR and CDR2 is FQNEAQ (reference sequence). The CDR3 protein is CASSPEGAYGYTF. The CDR3 DNA follows: TGTGCCAGCAGCCCGGAGGGGGCCTATGGCTACACCTTC.

The V gene is TRBV15, the J gene TRBJ1-4, with TRBD1 matching over 7 bases. CDR1 is LNHNV and CDR2 is YYDKDF in the germline V gene (reference sequence). This CDR3 region has 15 residues. V shed 5 bases and J 4 bases; nucleotides not matched to a gene: 7. The CDR3 loop is CATSGLDRSNEKLFF. CDR3 bases: TGTGCCACCAGCGGATTGGACAGGAGTAATGAAAAACTGTTTTTT.

The rearrangement joins TRBV3-1 (or the pseudogene TRBV3-2) to TRBJ2-5; 10 bases are a match to TRBD1. CDR3 length equals 16 residues. The J segment lost 5 bases and the V segment lost 0 bases, leaving 6 bases of the junction unmatched. Germline CDR1 is LGHDT and CDR2 is YNNKEL (reference sequence). In DNA form, the CDR3 reads TGTGCCAGCAGCCAAGACGGGACAGGGGTGTGGGAGACCCAGTACTTC. It codes for CASSQDGTGVWETQYF.